These T cell receptor beta chains were read from a single sample in a study of PD-L1 blockade in urothelial cancer. Sequencing used immunoSEQ multiplex PCR; TCRdb keeps in-frame clones, though not all of them. The repertoire holds roughly 51,000 clones, with 79% as singletons. The specimen was PBMCs, collected around atezolizumab (anti-PD-L1) treatment. These receptors were taken from an older man with urothelial cancer. CDR3s include the opening cysteine and the closing phenylalanine or tryptophan. D genes are given only for firm matches. The listing skips clone size in some rows; elsewhere it reads once, few, many or a size class.

abundance,j_gene,v_gene,d_gene,CDR3aa,CDR3nt
few,TRBJ2-1,TRBV10-1,-,CASSESQEGGEQFF,TGCGCCAGCAGTGAGTCCCAAGAGGGCGGTGAGCAGTTCTTC
-,TRBJ2-1,TRBV2,TRBD1,CASRGQGGHNEQFF,TGTGCCAGCAGAGGACAGGGAGGACACAATGAGCAGTTCTTC
-,TRBJ2-1,TRBV1,-,CTSSQDRGTGLYNEQFF,TGCACCAGCAGCCAAGATAGAGGGACAGGGTTGTACAATGAGCAGTTCTTC
-,TRBJ2-1,TRBV14,TRBD1,CASSQGQGQGVMKQFF,TGTGCCAGCAGCCAAGGCCAGGGACAGGGAGTAATGAAGCAGTTCTTC
-,TRBJ1-1,TRBV30,-,CAWRPGVGGRAFF,TGTGCCTGGAGGCCGGGGGTGGGAGGTAGAGCTTTCTTT
once,TRBJ2-5,TRBV2,TRBD2,CASSGDYEETQYF,TGTGCCAGCAGTGGGGACTATGAAGAGACCCAGTACTTC
-,TRBJ2-5,TRBV10-2,TRBD1,CASRDRGRPAETQYF,TGCGCCAGCAGGGACAGGGGGCGACCCGCAGAGACCCAGTACTTC
few,TRBJ1-1,TRBV2,TRBD1,CASLRTGFEAFF,TGTGCCAGCCTTAGGACAGGGTTTGAAGCTTTCTTT
few,TRBJ2-1,TRBV29-1,TRBD2,CSVKAGGTNEQFF,TGCAGCGTCAAAGCGGGAGGCACCAATGAGCAGTTCTTC
-,TRBJ2-5,TRBV4-1,TRBD2,CASSQEGSSGSRKTQYF,TGCGCCAGCAGCCAAGAGGGATCTAGCGGGAGTAGGAAGACCCAGTACTTC
-,TRBJ2-7,TRBV7-7,-,CASSLANRGDEQYF,TGTGCTAGCAGCTTAGCCAACCGCGGGGACGAGCAGTACTTC
-,TRBJ2-7,TRBV5-1,TRBD1,CASSLAGGGYEQYF,TGCGCCAGCAGCTTGGCAGGGGGCGGGTACGAGCAGTACTTC
once,TRBJ2-2,TRBV14,TRBD1,CASSQSGQGPSITGELFF,TGTGCCAGCAGCCAATCGGGACAGGGGCCTTCAATCACCGGGGAGCTGTTTTTT
-,TRBJ2-7,TRBV30,TRBD2,CAGRGAGAEQYF,TGTGCCGGTCGGGGAGCGGGAGCCGAGCAGTACTTC
-,TRBJ2-2,TRBV10-3,-,CAISAGTSRTGELFF,TGTGCCATCAGTGCCGGGACAAGCCGAACCGGGGAGCTGTTTTTT
-,TRBJ2-3,TRBV27,-,CATRPAPISTDTQYF,TGTGCCACGCGGCCGGCTCCCATAAGCACAGATACGCAGTATTTT
-,TRBJ2-2,TRBV5-6,TRBD1,CASSLTPIRDRGFTGELFF,TGTGCCAGCAGCCTTACCCCTATTCGGGACAGGGGTTTCACCGGGGAGCTGTTTTTT
-,TRBJ2-1,TRBV7-9,-,CASSFGGPNEQFF,TGTGCCAGCAGCTTCGGGGGGCCCAATGAGCAGTTCTTC